The clone carrying this T cell receptor (beta chain) has a handful of counts. These data are taken from a study of identical twins. A universal primer site was added by template switching, and unique molecular identifiers were carried by the cDNA. TCRdb passed the 5' RACE reads through MiXCR, listing each CDR3 protein once. The sample consists of under 250,000 distinct CDR3 sequences, around 10% of them appearing once. The sample comprised memory (CD45RO+) T cells sorted from blood. This clonotype was sampled from a young woman in good health.

The CDR3 is CSAGLAGGREETQYF. CDR3 bases: TGCAGTGCGGGACTAGCGGGAGGCCGGGAGGAGACCCAGTACTTC. This rearrangement joins TRBV20-1 to TRBJ2-5; 15 bases are a match to TRBD2. This CDR3 has 15 residues. V was clipped by 6 bases and J by 5 bases; unmatched bases: 7. CDR1 is DFQATT, CDR2 SNEGSKA, per germline (reference sequence).